This T cell receptor (beta chain) was captured in a study of blood T cell repertoires in COVID-19. Study overall: Italy, Spain and the United States were the sources of the convalescent and acute COVID-19 samples. The cDNA or gDNA used as material had been derived from T cells, B-cell-depleted T cells, or PBMCs.

How the authors handled the data: The assay estimated nucleated cells by amplifying reference gene primers. The assay was immunoSEQ multiplex PCR, and TCRdb's table has in-frame clones only and misses some. V and J calls and clone size are given by that table; D and trimming were obtained from the DNA. The table shows approximately 200,000 clones, with around 89% occurring only once. V lost 2 bases and J lost 3; bases outside the gene matches: 3. Germline V gene data show CDR1 as LGHNA and CDR2 as YNFKEQ. The CDR3 length is 14 residues. The sequenced sample consisted of peripheral blood. This chain joins TRBV4-2 and TRBJ2-7; 8 bases match TRBD1. The TCR comes from a man aged 70-80 years with acute or convalescent COVID-19. The CDR3 DNA follows: TGTGCCAGCAGCCAATTACAGGGGGACTACGAGCAGTACTTC. Translation gives CASSQLQGDYEQYF.